These 25 T cell receptor beta chains share one sample of origin, sequenced in a study of OX40 agonist ivuxolimab in advanced cancers. Produced via immunoSEQ multiplex PCR; TCRdb's table is partial and in-frame only. In the table there are 77,000 or so clones, about nine tenths of which are singletons. The sample consisted of CD4+ or CD8+ T cells sorted from blood, taken in a trial of the OX40 agonist ivuxolimab. All receptors come from an adult with an advanced solid tumor such as melanoma, head and neck, liver or kidney cancer.

This clone was recorded at least ten times. The chain has TRBV5-6 and TRBJ1-2, with TRBD1 identical over 8 bases. CDR1 and CDR2 (germline): SGHDT, YYEEEE. The CDR3 has 13 amino acids. With V trimmed by 5 bases and J by 4 bases, 4 bases remained unmatched. The CDR3 DNA sequence: TGTGCCAGCAGGAATACAGGGGGCTATGGCTACACCTTC. This gives the protein CASRNTGGYGYTF.

The chain links TRBV11-2 to TRBJ2-3; no firm D call. The V and J ends lost 3 bases and 2 bases respectively, with 12 bases between them. In germline, CDR1 is SGHAT, CDR2 FQNNGV. The CDR3 loop spans 15 amino acids. CDR3 nucleotides: TGTGCCAGCAGCTTTACGGTGGGTCACACAGATACGCAGTATTTT. It is translated as CASSFTVGHTDTQYF.

The chain couples TRBV7-9 to TRBJ2-1, with a possible D match to TRBD1 (5 bases). V gave up 1 base and J gave up 6 bases, with 10 bases separating them. The CDR3 loop spans 14 amino acids. Germline V gives CDR1 SEHNR, CDR2 FQNEAQ (reference sequence). Here the CDR3 reads CASSLGRVLNEQFF. The CDR3 coding sequence is TGTGCCAGCAGCTTAGGCAGGGTCCTCAATGAGCAGTTCTTC. The complete variable domain, with remaining parts taken from reference TRBV7-9 and TRBJ2-1, reads DTGVSQNPRHKITKRGQNVTFRCDPISEHNRLYWYRQTLGQGPEFLTYFQNEAQLEKSRLLSDRFSAERPKGSFSTLEIQRTEQGDSAMYLCASSLGRVLNEQFFGPGTRLTVL.

V is TRBV29-1 and J is TRBJ2-1; TRBD2 matches 10 bases. This CDR3 is 13 amino acids long. V shed 5 bases, J shed 10 bases, and the junction held 8 bases outside the gene matches. CDR1 and CDR2 from the germline V gene are SQVTM and ANQGSEA. DNA for the CDR3: TGCAGCGTTCGGGCTAGCGGGAGAGGAGAGCAGTTCTTC. Protein product: CSVRASGRGEQFF.

This chain connects TRBV27 to TRBJ2-3, with D possibly TRBD2 on 6 matching bases. The CDR3 has 13 amino acids. Germline lookup yields CDR1 MNHEY and CDR2 SMNVEV (reference sequence). V was trimmed by 6 bases and J by 4 bases, leaving 11 bases between them. CDR3 coding DNA: TGTGCCAGCAGACGGGAGATTGCAGATACGCAGTATTTT. Residues: CASRREIADTQYF.

V is TRBV14 and J is TRBJ2-7, with a possible D match to TRBD2 (7 bases). Germline V CDR1 and CDR2: SGHDN, FVKESK. The V end was cut by 4 bases, the J end by 6 bases, with 22 bases between. The CDR3 runs to 16 residues. The CDR3 DNA sequence: TGTGCCAGCAGCCGTGTGGGGGGGCAGGGGCTCTCCGAGCAGTACTTC. Amino acid sequence: CASSRVGGQGLSEQYF.

This chain uses TRBV11-3 with TRBJ2-7, with D tentatively TRBD2 (5 bases). CDR1 SGHNT and CDR2 YENEEA come from the germline V gene. The V end was cut by 2 bases, the J end by 0 bases, with 14 bases between. The CDR3 contains 16 residues. CDR3 in DNA: TGTGCCAGCAGCTTAAGTTCTAGCCCCAGCTCCTACGAGCAGTACTTC. Protein sequence: CASSLSSSPSSYEQYF.

The chain joins TRBV18 to TRBJ2-5, with 7 bases lining up with TRBD2. Germline values: CDR1 KGHSH, CDR2 LQKENI. CDR3 size: 15 residues. V lost 3 bases, J lost 11 bases, and 15 bases stayed unmatched. CDR3 sequence (DNA): TGTGCCAGCTCACCCCGGAGCGGGGACTCCGAAGAGCAGTACTTC. It codes for CASSPRSGDSEEQYF.

The chain has TRBV5-5 and TRBJ1-5; D is uncertain. The germline CDR1 and CDR2 sequences are SGHKS and YYEKEE (reference sequence). This CDR3 spans 14 amino acids. V dropped 0 bases and J dropped 4 bases, with 8 bases sitting between them. CDR3 sequence reads: CASSLVGLNQPQHF. CDR3 nucleotides: TGTGCCAGCAGCTTGGTGGGATTGAATCAGCCCCAGCATTTT.

Written as DNA, the CDR3 is TGTGCCAGCAGCGATTGGACAGGCACTGAAGCTTTCTTT. This codes for CASSDWTGTEAFF. The chain employs TRBV7-9 and TRBJ1-1, with TRBD1 matching over 7 bases. There are 13 residues in the CDR3. CDR1 and CDR2 from the germline V gene are SEHNR and FQNEAQ (reference sequence). V dropped 5 bases and J dropped 4; count of bases not matched to a gene: 4.

V usage is TRBV6-1 and J usage is TRBJ2-6, with D perhaps matching TRBD1 (5 bases). The CDR3 runs 17 residues. Germline lookup yields CDR1 MNHNS and CDR2 SASEGT. V lost 1 base to trimming and J lost 0 bases, with 10 bases between them. The CDR3 loop is CASSEVTGISGANVLTF. Here the CDR3 DNA reads TGTGCCAGCAGTGAAGTTACAGGTATCTCTGGGGCCAACGTCCTGACTTTC.

The chain uses TRBV6-5 and TRBJ1-5; 7 bases align to TRBD1. The germline V gene encodes CDR1 MNHEY and CDR2 SVGAGI. The CDR3 loop spans 14 amino acids. J gave up 4 bases and V 6 bases, and 6 bases lay outside the gene matches. The CDR3 region has the DNA TGTGCCAGCAGAGAACAGGGGTGGAATCAGCCCCAGCATTTT. It encodes CASREQGWNQPQHF.

This clone was recorded once. This chain connects TRBV5-1 to TRBJ1-2, with 12 bases fitting TRBD1. Trimming at V came to 6 bases and at J to 8 bases, leaving 14 bases not matched to a gene. Germline-derived CDR1 and CDR2 are SGHRS and YFSETQ. The CDR3 covers 16 residues. The CDR3 here is CASTFVPGQGAEGYTF. As DNA, the CDR3 is TGCGCCAGCACCTTCGTCCCGGGACAGGGGGCGGAAGGCTACACCTTC.

The V gene is TRBV6-4, the J gene TRBJ2-1, with 10 nucleotides matching TRBD1. With 6 bases clipped from V and 9 bases from J, the junction kept 17 bases outside the gene matches. Germline values: CDR1 MRHNA, CDR2 SNTAGT. The CDR3 is 17 residues long. In DNA form, the CDR3 reads TGTGCCAGCAGCCCCGAGGGGACAGGGGCCCCTCTTGGTGAGCAGTTCTTC. Translated: CASSPEGTGAPLGEQFF.

The V call is TRBV30, the J call TRBJ2-7; D is possibly TRBD1 (6 bases). The germline CDR1 and CDR2 sequences are GTSNPN and SVGIG (reference sequence). This CDR3 comprises 12 residues. V lost 5 bases and J lost 4, with 12 bases in between. The CDR3, as DNA: TGTGCCTGGGGAACAGGGTTGTACGAGCAGTACTTC. Amino acids: CAWGTGLYEQYF.

The chain recombines TRBV27 with TRBJ2-1; D perhaps matches TRBD1 (6 bases). Germline V gives CDR1 MNHEY, CDR2 SMNVEV (reference sequence). The CDR3 totals 16 residues. The V and J ends lost 7 bases and 9 bases respectively, with 25 bases between them. CDR3 nucleotide sequence: TGTGCCAGCAAGAGAACAGGGCATACAGGGAGCGGTGAGCAGTTCTTC. Translation gives CASKRTGHTGSGEQFF.

Turning to this clone: Distinct nucleotide sequences in the sample also encode this CDR3. This rearrangement joins TRBV28 to TRBJ1-1, with TRBD1 as a possible D gene (5 bases). V gave up 3 bases and J gave up 1 base, with 9 bases separating them. The CDR3 has 14 amino acids. Germline V CDR1 and CDR2: MDHEN, SYDVKM. CDR3 loop: CASSLRRGNTEAFF. The CDR3 DNA follows: TGTGCCAGCAGTTTGCGGAGGGGGAACACTGAAGCTTTCTTT.

The genes are TRBV6-1 and TRBJ2-7, with D unclear. This CDR3 region has 14 residues. V was trimmed by 7 bases and J by 3 bases, leaving 16 bases between them. Germline V lookup: CDR1 MNHNS, CDR2 SASEGT. CDR3 DNA sequence: TGTGCCAGCACAATAGACACCTCACTCTACGAGCAGTACTTC. As protein: CASTIDTSLYEQYF.

In this sample, this clone turned up a few times. The V gene is TRBV11-3, the J gene TRBJ2-7; 10 bases map to TRBD2. Per the germline V gene, CDR1 is SGHNT and CDR2 is YENEEA. The CDR3 contains 15 residues. Trimming took 5 bases from V and 3 from J; bases not matched to a gene: 7. The CDR3 DNA sequence: TGTGCCAGCAGCATTTCTAGCGGGGGTATCTACGAGCAGTACTTC. This gives the protein CASSISSGGIYEQYF. The full variable domain, with the rest looked up from reference TRBV11-3 and TRBJ2-7, is EAGVVQSPRYKIIEKKQPVAFWCNPISGHNTLYWYLQNLGQGPELLIRYENEEAVDDSQLPKDRFSAERLKGVDSTLKIQPAELGDSAVYLCASSISSGGIYEQYFGPGTRLTVT.

The rearrangement uses TRBV28 and TRBJ2-1, with TRBD2 identical over 10 bases. Germline CDR1 and CDR2: MDHEN and SYDVKM. Trimming removed 4 bases from V and 3 bases from J; junction bases left unmatched: 12. This CDR3 has 18 amino acids. The CDR3 here is CASSSSGRGLAYYNEQFF. In DNA, the CDR3 is TGTGCCAGCAGTTCCTCGGGGAGGGGACTAGCGTACTACAATGAGCAGTTCTTC. Full variable domain (missing parts from reference TRBV28 and TRBJ2-1): DVKVTQSSRYLVKRTGEKVFLECVQDMDHENMFWYRQDPGLGLRLIYFSYDVKMKEKGDIPEGYSVSREKKERFSLILESASTNQTSMYLCASSSSGRGLAYYNEQFFGPGTRLTVL.

The chain employs TRBV6-1 and TRBJ2-1, with TRBD2 matching 9 bases. Germline CDR1 is MNHNS and CDR2 is SASEGT. V shed 6 bases and J 13 bases; nucleotides not matched to a gene: 13. The CDR3 loop spans 14 amino acids. CDR3 sequence reads: CASSIAGVRVDQFF. Here the CDR3 DNA reads TGTGCCAGCAGCATAGCGGGGGTGAGGGTGGATCAGTTCTTC.

The chain carries TRBV6-1 and TRBJ1-4; 9 bases are shared with TRBD1. V lost 10 bases to trimming and J lost 8 bases; unmatched junction nucleotides: 11. This CDR3 is built from 14 residues. Germline V lookup: CDR1 MNHNS, CDR2 SASEGT. The CDR3 region has the DNA TGTGCCATCCTACAGGGGGCCGGGGGGGAAAAACTGTTTTTT. It specifies CAILQGAGGEKLFF.

The chain uses TRBV19 and TRBJ2-7; 15 nucleotides match TRBD2. The V gene's germline CDR1 is LNHDA and CDR2 SQIVND (reference sequence). The CDR3 covers 16 residues. The J segment lost 5 bases and the V segment lost 2 bases, leaving 4 bases of the junction unmatched. The CDR3 region is CASSIRGTSGRNEQYF. The DNA for the CDR3 is TGTGCCAGTAGTATAAGAGGGACTAGCGGGAGGAACGAGCAGTACTTC.

V usage is TRBV5-1 and J usage is TRBJ1-4, with D unclear. Germline values: CDR1 SGHRS, CDR2 YFSETQ. Trimming removed 0 bases from V and 5 bases from J, with 8 bases in between. This CDR3 comprises 14 residues. The CDR3 nucleotides read TGCGCCAGCAGCTTGGGATCCCCAAATGAAAAACTGTTTTTT. Translation: CASSLGSPNEKLFF.

The chain has TRBV6-6 and TRBJ1-1; TRBD1 might be the D (5 bases). CDR3 size: 14 residues. Trimming left V 5 bases short and J 5 bases short, with 15 bases between. CDR1 is MNHNY, CDR2 SVGAGI, per germline (reference sequence). The CDR3, as DNA: TGTGCCAGCAGTACGGGGGAAGGAGGGACTGAAGCTTTCTTT. Translating gives CASSTGEGGTEAFF.